The TCR beta chain under discussion was sequenced for a study of CD4 and CD8 cells across lung adenocarcinoma regions. One entry per CDR3 protein, called by TCRdb with MiXCR from the PCR reads. Among nearly 9,500 distinct CDR3 sequences listed, approximately 55% were seen once. Localized lung adenocarcinoma, a non-small cell lung cancer, affected the donors. V lost 6 bases and J lost 0; bases outside the gene matches: 0. From germline, CDR1 is WSHSY and CDR2 SAAADI. CDR3 length: 15 residues. This clonotype has ten or more counts. This TCR derives from a female donor with lung adenocarcinoma. The CD4 and CD8 labels of this study may be unreliable. The material sequenced was CD8+ T cells from the margin of a lung tumor. V gene TRBV10-2 combines with J gene TRBJ2-2, with 11 bases that match TRBD2. CDR3 coding DNA: TGCGCCAGCAGACTAGCGGGAGCGAACACCGGGGAGCTGTTTTTT. The encoded protein is CASRLAGANTGELFF.